This record concerns one T cell receptor (beta chain) sequence. What it binds is not known. The source of the sample is a study of OX40 agonist ivuxolimab in advanced cancers. Study in general: Patients enrolled in dose escalation were diagnosed with hepatocellular carcinoma, melanoma, renal cell or head and neck cancer.

The timepoints at which blood was sampled were baseline, cycle 4 day 1, and cycle 7 day 1. Findings of the study overall: It was also the case that some nonresponders had low normalized T-cell clonal expansion. Dosing at 0.1 to 3.0 mg/kg was accompanied by clonal expansion of CD4+ and CD8+ blood T cells by week 6.

Clones were read by immunoSEQ multiplex PCR, and TCRdb kept only the in-frame ones, dropping some. The table includes over 95,000 clones, 91% detected once. The germline V gene has CDR1 MNHNY and CDR2 SVGAGI (reference sequence). CDR3 length equals 16 residues. The V gene lost 0 bases and the J gene lost 6 bases, with 14 bases spanning the gap. The TCR originated in an adult with an advanced solid tumor such as melanoma, head and neck, liver or kidney cancer. V usage is TRBV6-6 and J usage is TRBJ2-2; D might be TRBD2 (5 bases). Sequencing was performed on CD4+ or CD8+ T cells sorted from blood, taken in a trial of the OX40 agonist ivuxolimab. The CDR3 protein is CASSYSSGPISGELFF. The CDR3 DNA is TGTGCCAGCAGTTACTCGAGCGGTCCCATCTCCGGGGAGCTGTTTTTT.